These 29 T cell receptor beta chains were all obtained from the same sample, sequenced in a study of shared T cell receptors in the human thymus. This table comes from immunoSEQ multiplex PCR, and its TCRdb copy is limited to in-frame clones, with some not included. The profile shows 700,000 or so clones, 80% to 90% of them singletons. These same data were also listed under a study on human thymus T cells.

Sequenced sample: thymocytes. Receptor source: a girl younger than two with a congenital heart defect.

The V gene is TRBV27, the J gene TRBJ1-1; 7 bases are a match to TRBD1. The V gene end was trimmed by 5 bases and the J gene end by 4 bases; junction bases not matched to a gene: 10. Looked up from germline, CDR1 is MNHEY and CDR2 is SMNVEV (reference sequence). The CDR3 has 15 amino acids. CDR3 region: CASSTPEGAGTEAFF. The CDR3 DNA reads as TGTGCCAGCAGTACCCCGGAGGGGGCGGGCACTGAAGCTTTCTTT.

The chain employs TRBV27 and TRBJ1-1; D remains ambiguous. The CDR3 loop spans 13 amino acids. V was clipped by 7 bases and J by 0 bases, with 9 bases between them. Germline V lookup: CDR1 MNHEY, CDR2 SMNVEV (reference sequence). The CDR3 region has the DNA TGTGCCAGCATGAGAAAGATGAACACTGAAGCTTTCTTT. Translated: CASMRKMNTEAFF.

V gene TRBV2 combines with J gene TRBJ1-1; 7 bases map to TRBD1. V gave up 4 bases and J gave up 1 base; unmatched junction bases: 6. Germline CDR1 SNHLY, CDR2 FYNNEI. The CDR3 has 15 residues. In nucleotides, the CDR3 is TGTGCCAGCAGTGGATTAAGGACAGGGAACACTGAAGCTTTCTTT. Protein sequence: CASSGLRTGNTEAFF.

The chain couples TRBV5-4 to TRBJ2-1; 7 nucleotides match TRBD1. Germline CDR1 is SGHNT and CDR2 is YYREEE (reference sequence). The length of the CDR3 is 17 residues. The J segment lost 0 bases and the V segment lost 2 bases, leaving 8 bases of the junction unmatched. As DNA, the CDR3 is TGTGCCAGCAGCTTAGGGCCCCCAGGGGGCTCCTACAATGAGCAGTTCTTC. This sequence encodes CASSLGPPGGSYNEQFF.

This sequence joins TRBV14 and TRBJ1-2; tentative D call: TRBD1 (5 bases). Germline CDR1 and CDR2: SGHDN and FVKESK. This CDR3 has 14 amino acids. Trimming took off 4 bases at V and 8 bases at J, with 17 bases between the two ends. CDR3 loop: CASSPRRRGWGYTF. The CDR3 DNA is TGTGCCAGCAGCCCAAGGAGAAGGGGTTGGGGCTACACCTTC.

This clone was observed a few times. V is TRBV27 and J is TRBJ1-1, with D possibly TRBD1 on 5 matching bases. Germline assignment: CDR1 MNHEY and CDR2 SMNVEV (reference sequence). The length of the CDR3 is 13 residues. Deletions cut 6 bases from V and 8 bases from J, with 16 bases between. The CDR3: CASSQGEGQEAFF. In DNA, the CDR3 is TGTGCCAGCAGCCAAGGGGAGGGGCAGGAAGCTTTCTTT.

Remarks on this clone: Compared with germline, one end of the junction differs, possibly owing to a read error. The sample contains more than one DNA sequence encoding this CDR3. The rearrangement uses TRBV2 and TRBJ1-5, with 7 bases identical to TRBD1. This CDR3 is 16 amino acids long. Germline V CDR1 and CDR2: SNHLY, FYNNEI. Here the CDR3 DNA reads TGTGCCAGCAGTGTTGCGGGACAGCTAGTCAATCAGCCCCAGCATTTC. Translating it yields CASSVAGQLVNQPQHF.

This sequence joins TRBV2 and TRBJ1-5; the D gene is possibly TRBD1 (6 bases). Per the germline V gene, CDR1 is SNHLY and CDR2 is FYNNEI. The V end lost 7 bases, the J end lost 0 bases, and 22 bases lay between the germline ends. The CDR3 spans 18 residues. CDR3: CASTLDRFGPFSNQPQHF. For the CDR3, the DNA is TGTGCCAGCACCCTCGACAGGTTTGGGCCCTTTAGCAATCAGCCCCAGCATTTT.

The chain recombines TRBV27 with TRBJ2-7, with 14 positions matching TRBD2. Trimming cost V 5 bases and J 0 bases; bases outside gene matches: 21. CDR1 is MNHEY and CDR2 is SMNVEV in the germline V gene (reference sequence). The CDR3 sequence is 22 residues long. Here the CDR3 DNA reads TGTGCCAGCAGTCCGGCCTCATCAAGACTAGCGGGGGGGCCGGGGAGCTCCTACGAGCAGTACTTC. Translated: CASSPASSRLAGGPGSSYEQYF.

For this clone: A junction end diverges from the germline sequence, so it may reflect a read error. CDR3 residues: CASTVDRGAYGYTF. The CDR3 DNA reads TGTGCCAGCACCGTAGATCGGGGGGCCTATGGCTACACCTTC. The chain joins TRBV9 to TRBJ1-2; the D gene is possibly TRBD1 (6 bases). CDR1 is SGDLS, CDR2 YYNGEE, per germline. The CDR3 has 14 amino acids.

This chain uses TRBV12-5 with TRBJ1-2; a weak D match, TRBD1 (6 bases). Germline V gives CDR1 LGHNT, CDR2 FRNRAP. The CDR3 contains 14 residues. The V end lost 1 base, the J end lost 8 bases, and 14 bases lay between the germline ends. CDR3 in DNA: TGTGCTAGTGGTTTGGACGGACAGTCCTCCGGCTACACCTTC. As protein: CASGLDGQSSGYTF.

The chain links TRBV10-2 to TRBJ1-1; D call uncertain. Trimming pared 0 bases from V and 5 bases from J, leaving 13 bases between. There are 15 residues in the CDR3. Germline loops: CDR1 WSHSY, CDR2 SAAADI. Here the CDR3 reads CASSESGVRGTEAFF. CDR3 DNA sequence: TGCGCCAGCAGTGAGTCAGGAGTAAGAGGGACTGAAGCTTTCTTT.

The chain couples TRBV5-1 to TRBJ2-3, with D tentatively TRBD2 (7 bases). The V end lost 4 bases, the J end lost 1 base, and 19 bases lay between the germline ends. The CDR3 spans 17 residues. Germline CDR1 reads SGHRS; CDR2 reads YFSETQ. The CDR3 protein is CASSPMTGGHCTDTQYF. For the CDR3, the DNA is TGCGCCAGCAGCCCAATGACCGGGGGGCACTGCACAGATACGCAGTATTTT.

V is TRBV5-6 and J is TRBJ1-6; D unclear. Trimming took 4 bases from V and 5 from J, leaving 13 bases between them. This CDR3 is built from 15 residues. CDR1 SGHDT and CDR2 YYEEEE come from the germline V gene. As DNA, the CDR3 is TGTGCCAGCAGCCCCCGAGAGGATAATAATTCACCCCTCCACTTT. Its protein is CASSPREDNNSPLHF.

The chain joins TRBV5-1 to TRBJ2-3, with 9 bases that match TRBD2. Germline V lookup: CDR1 SGHRS, CDR2 YFSETQ. Trimming at V came to 4 bases and at J to 8 bases, leaving 17 bases not matched to a gene. This CDR3 contains 17 residues. The CDR3: CASSIEGLAGAHCTQYF. The DNA of the CDR3 is TGCGCCAGCAGCATTGAGGGGTTAGCGGGGGCACATTGTACGCAGTATTTT.

For the CDR3, the DNA is TGTGCCAGCAGTTATGACGAAACAGCCGGTAATGAAAAACTGTTTTTT. Amino acids: CASSYDETAGNEKLFF. The chain combines TRBV2 with TRBJ1-4, with D unclear. This CDR3 is 16 amino acids long. The germline gives CDR1 SNHLY, CDR2 FYNNEI. V dropped 5 bases and J dropped 4 bases, with 17 bases sitting between them.

The chain couples TRBV9 to TRBJ1-5, with D perhaps matching TRBD1 (5 bases). The CDR3 covers 16 residues. Trimming left V 0 bases short and J 1 base short, with 11 bases between. Per the germline V gene, CDR1 is SGDLS and CDR2 is YYNGEE. CDR3 amino acids: CASSVGPSGSNQPQHF. The CDR3 DNA is TGTGCCAGCAGCGTAGGTCCCTCAGGGAGCAATCAGCCCCAGCATTTT.

J is TRBJ2-7 and V is TRBV5-1; 8 bases line up with TRBD1. The CDR3 extends over 14 amino acids. The germline CDR1 and CDR2 sequences are SGHRS and YFSETQ. Trimming cost V 4 bases and J 2 bases; bases outside gene matches: 5. This CDR3 is CASSPGQGPYEQYF. CDR3 in DNA: TGCGCCAGCAGCCCAGGACAGGGACCCTACGAGCAGTACTTC.

The rearrangement uses TRBV6-6 and TRBJ1-2, with 7 bases matching TRBD1. The germline V gene encodes CDR1 MNHNY and CDR2 SVGAGI (reference sequence). The CDR3 covers 12 residues. V gave up 11 bases and J gave up 6 bases; unmatched junction bases: 9. DNA of the CDR3: TGTGCCGGGCGAGACAGGGAAGATGGCTACACCTTC. This translates into CAGRDREDGYTF.

J is TRBJ2-7 and V is TRBV10-3, with TRBD1 matching over 8 bases. The ends lost 4 bases at V and 4 bases at J; junction bases unmatched: 9. The CDR3 consists of 15 residues. Germline CDR1 ENHRY, CDR2 SYGVKD. The CDR3 reads CAISATPRGPYEQYF. In DNA form, the CDR3 reads TGTGCCATCAGTGCCACTCCCAGGGGGCCATACGAGCAGTACTTC.

This clone was counted a few times. This chain links TRBV11-2 with TRBJ1-2, with D perhaps matching TRBD1 (6 bases). From germline, CDR1 is SGHAT and CDR2 FQNNGV. This CDR3 is 16 amino acids long. V was clipped by 3 bases and J by 1 base, with 15 bases between them. Here the CDR3 reads CASSFSRQEINYGYTF. Here the CDR3 DNA reads TGTGCCAGCAGCTTTAGTAGACAGGAAATTAACTATGGCTACACCTTC.

V usage is TRBV7-9 and J usage is TRBJ2-7, with TRBD1 matching over 7 bases. This CDR3 region has 12 residues. CDR1 is SEHNR, CDR2 FQNEAQ, per germline (reference sequence). V lost 5 bases, J lost 5 bases, and 3 bases stayed unmatched. The DNA for the CDR3 is TGTGCCAGCAGCGCGACAGGGAACGAGCAGTACTTC. This encodes CASSATGNEQYF.

CDR3 nucleotide sequence: TGTGCCAGCAGTTATTGGGGGGGGCGCGAAGCTTTCTTT. The encoded protein is CASSYWGGREAFF. This chain connects TRBV6-5 to TRBJ1-1, with D perhaps matching TRBD1 (6 bases). The V end was cut by 3 bases, the J end by 8 bases, with 13 bases between. This CDR3 contains 13 residues. Germline assignment: CDR1 MNHEY and CDR2 SVGAGI.

Worth noting for this clone: Other DNA sequences in the sample encode the same CDR3. The V call is TRBV10-1, the J call TRBJ1-1, with D hard to call. Deletions cut 3 bases from V and 1 base from J, with 6 bases between. Germline V gene sequence: CDR1 WNHNN, CDR2 SYGVQD (reference sequence). This CDR3 spans 13 amino acids. The CDR3 sequence is CASSEEGNTEAFF. The CDR3, as DNA: TGCGCCAGCAGTGAAGAGGGGAACACTGAAGCTTTCTTT.

V and J are TRBV4-1 and TRBJ2-7, with no clear D. CDR3 length: 13 residues. Germline V gene sequence: CDR1 MGHRA, CDR2 YSYEKL. V lost 0 bases and J 3 bases, leaving 6 bases between the germline ends. The CDR3 bases are TGCGCCAGCAGCCAAGAAAACAACTACGAGCAGTACTTC. Protein sequence: CASSQENNYEQYF.

The chain couples TRBV5-1 to TRBJ2-1; 8 bases align to TRBD2. Trimming cost V 5 bases and J 8 bases; bases outside gene matches: 15. The germline gives CDR1 SGHRS, CDR2 YFSETQ. The CDR3 is made up of 16 amino acids. The CDR3 DNA reads as TGCGCCAGCAGTCGACGACCGGGACTAGTTATAGATGAGCAGTTCTTC. Amino acids: CASSRRPGLVIDEQFF.

The rearrangement uses TRBV28 and TRBJ2-7; 10 bases are shared with TRBD2. The J segment lost 0 bases and the V segment lost 6 bases, leaving 2 bases of the junction unmatched. Germline V gene lookup returns CDR1 MDHEN and CDR2 SYDVKM. This CDR3 spans 14 amino acids. CDR3 DNA sequence: TGTGCCAGCAGGGGGACTAGCGCCTCCTACGAGCAGTACTTC. Protein product: CASRGTSASYEQYF.

The V call is TRBV14, the J call TRBJ2-1; no firm D call. Looked up from germline, CDR1 is SGHDN and CDR2 is FVKESK. The germline V and J ends were trimmed by 0 bases and 7 bases, with 10 bases remaining between them. This CDR3 is built from 14 residues. CDR3 nucleotides: TGTGCCAGCAGCCAAGACGGGTCCGGGAATGAGCAGTTCTTC. It codes for CASSQDGSGNEQFF.

V gene TRBV10-3 combines with J gene TRBJ2-7; 12 bases fit TRBD1. This CDR3 has 18 residues. Germline V CDR1 and CDR2: ENHRY, SYGVKD. V trimming: 2 bases; J trimming: 6 bases; junction bases outside the gene matches: 14. The CDR3 region has the DNA TGTGCCATCAGTGAGCCCGGGACAGGGGGCGGACGGGGGGGCGAGCAGTACTTC. It translates to CAISEPGTGGGRGGEQYF.